The 9 T cell receptor beta chains given below trace back to one sample, sequenced in a study of vaccination effects on CD4 cells after COVID-19. Clones were read by immunoSEQ multiplex PCR, and TCRdb kept only the in-frame ones, dropping some. This repertoire shows approximately 40,000 clones, 82% found once; its top ten account for just under 3%. Their cognate antigens are unknown. Researchers isolated CD4+ T cells once about eleven days of culture had elapsed. This specimen consisted of CD4+ T cells from PBMCs cultured without peptide, obtained before COVID-19 vaccination. These receptor sequences come from a human donor who received a COVID-19 vaccine.

The rearrangement joins TRBV19 to TRBJ1-2, with D unclear. From germline, CDR1 is LNHDA and CDR2 SQIVND (reference sequence). The length of the CDR3 is 13 residues. V was shortened by 6 bases and J by 3 bases, with 11 bases between the two germline ends. This CDR3 is CASRRYSDYGYTF. CDR3 bases: TGTGCCAGTAGGAGGTATTCCGACTATGGCTACACCTTC.

The V and J genes are TRBV11-3 and TRBJ2-5; TRBD2 matches 10 bases. V lost 5 bases to trimming and J lost 2 bases; unmatched junction nucleotides: 5. Germline V gene sequence: CDR1 SGHNT, CDR2 YENEEA. There are 15 residues in the CDR3. The CDR3 here is CASSEGLALQETQYF. CDR3 coding DNA: TGTGCCAGCAGCGAGGGACTAGCGTTGCAAGAGACCCAGTACTTC.

The chain carries TRBV4-1 and TRBJ2-1; weak D call: TRBD1 (6 bases). The CDR3 totals 14 residues. V was cut by 6 bases and J by 8 bases, with 17 bases left in between. Germline CDR1 reads MGHRA; CDR2 reads YSYEKL. CDR3: CASSPLTGYHEQFF. CDR3 sequence (DNA): TGCGCCAGCAGTCCTCTAACAGGGTACCATGAGCAGTTCTTC.

The J gene is TRBJ2-2, the V gene TRBV5-1; 8 bases line up with TRBD2. V gave up 4 bases and J gave up 5 bases; unmatched junction bases: 7. The CDR3 consists of 15 residues. Germline loops: CDR1 SGHRS, CDR2 YFSETQ. The DNA of the CDR3 is TGCGCCAGCAGCCCTGGACTAGCAAATACCGGGGAGCTGTTTTTT. This translates into CASSPGLANTGELFF.

The V call is TRBV10-2, the J call TRBJ1-1; 7 bases agree with TRBD1. Looked up from germline, CDR1 is WSHSY and CDR2 is SAAADI. This CDR3 has 13 amino acids. Trimming removed 7 bases from V and 3 bases from J; junction bases left unmatched: 5. The CDR3 sequence: CASTRGVDTEAFF. As DNA, the CDR3 is TGCGCCAGCACCAGGGGGGTCGACACTGAAGCTTTCTTT.

The chain joins TRBV7-3 to TRBJ1-4; D is undetermined. V was pared by 5 bases and J by 4 bases, with 8 bases between. Germline loops: CDR1 SGHTA, CDR2 FQGTGA. This CDR3 comprises 13 residues. The CDR3 region is CASSIGSNEKLFF. CDR3 DNA sequence: TGTGCCAGCAGCATCGGGAGTAATGAAAAACTGTTTTTT.

This chain connects TRBV7-2 to TRBJ1-5, with 10 bases matching TRBD1. Germline loops: CDR1 SGHTA, CDR2 FQGNSA. This CDR3 comprises 16 residues. The ends lost 4 bases at V and 2 bases at J; junction bases unmatched: 5. The CDR3 is CASSSRQGAGNQPQHF. CDR3 DNA sequence: TGTGCCAGCAGCTCCCGACAGGGGGCTGGCAATCAGCCCCAGCATTTT.

The chain carries TRBV6-2 or TRBV6-3 and TRBJ2-7, with 10 bases lining up with TRBD1. Germline V gives CDR1 MNHEY, CDR2 SVGEGT. The CDR3 consists of 18 residues. The trim removed 5 bases at V and 3 bases at J, leaving 16 bases unmatched. Written as DNA, the CDR3 is TGTGCCAGCAGTCAATCGGACAGGGGGTCGGTCCGTATCTACGAGCAGTACGTC. This sequence encodes CASSQSDRGSVRIYEQYV.

About this clone: The same CDR3 also results from other DNA sequences found in this sample. CDR3 amino acids: CAWSGGTYEQYV. In DNA form, the CDR3 reads TGTGCCTGGAGTGGGGGGACATACGAGCAGTACGTC. The V gene is TRBV30, the J gene TRBJ2-7; tentative D call: TRBD1 (6 bases). This CDR3 is built from 12 residues. The germline V gene encodes CDR1 GTSNPN and CDR2 SVGIG (reference sequence). V gave up 1 base and J gave up 4 bases, with 8 bases separating them.